The T cell receptor (beta chain) described here comes from a study of blood T cell repertoires in COVID-19. Overall study context: Sources were T cells, B-cell-depleted T cells, or PBMCs; the material itself was cDNA or gDNA.

V was trimmed by 3 bases and J by 2 bases, leaving 13 bases between them. The germline CDR1 and CDR2 sequences are KGHDR and SFDVKD. This CDR3 has 15 residues. Clones were sequenced by immunoSEQ multiplex PCR, and TCRdb holds only the in-frame ones, with some missing. The sample contains 150,000 to 160,000 clones, 80% of which appear only once. The rearrangement uses TRBV24-1 and TRBJ2-7, with D possibly matching TRBD1 (6 bases). Sequenced: peripheral blood. The source of this sequence is a man aged 55 to 70 with acute or convalescent COVID-19. The CDR3: CATSDPSTGTYEQYF. The CDR3 DNA follows: TGTGCCACCAGTGATCCTTCAACAGGGACCTACGAGCAGTACTTC.